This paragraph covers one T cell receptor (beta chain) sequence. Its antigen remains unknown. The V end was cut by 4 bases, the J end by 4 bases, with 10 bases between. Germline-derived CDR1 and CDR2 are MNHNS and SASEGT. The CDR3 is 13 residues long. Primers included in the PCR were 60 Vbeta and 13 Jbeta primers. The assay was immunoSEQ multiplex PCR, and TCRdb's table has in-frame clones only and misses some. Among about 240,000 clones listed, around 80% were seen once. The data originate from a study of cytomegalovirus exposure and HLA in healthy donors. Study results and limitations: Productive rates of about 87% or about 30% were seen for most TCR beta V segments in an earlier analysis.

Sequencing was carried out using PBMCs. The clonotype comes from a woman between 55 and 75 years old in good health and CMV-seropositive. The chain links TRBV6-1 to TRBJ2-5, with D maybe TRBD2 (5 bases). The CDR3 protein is CASSVKAGETQYF. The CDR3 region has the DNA TGTGCCAGCAGTGTCAAGGCGGGAGAGACCCAGTACTTC.